This T cell receptor (beta chain) derives from a study of early T cells in non-severe SARS-CoV-2 infection. Study-wide background: Unsorted whole blood bulk RNA was sequenced, with unpaired chains.

Individually, cDNA molecules had unique molecular identifiers attached to them. MiXCR was run by TCRdb on the 5' RACE reads, yielding one entry per CDR3 protein. The sample includes 45,000 to 50,000 distinct CDR3 sequences, roughly 6.1% of them seen just once. Remarks on this clonotype: Its matching antigen is unknown.

The study's findings and limits: Anti-spike CD8 responses were favored by VDJdb matching, which missed private and CD4 specificities.

The origin of this receptor is an adult who was a healthcare worker with PCR-confirmed SARS-CoV-2 infection or an uninfected control (not recorded which). Specimen: whole blood, collected at baseline.

In nucleotides, the CDR3 is TGCAGTGCTAGGGGACAGGGGCGAGAGACCCAGTACTTC. The encoded protein is CSARGQGRETQYF. This chain joins TRBV20-1 and TRBJ2-5; 10 bases align to TRBD1. The CDR3 is 13 amino acids. The germline V gene encodes CDR1 DFQATT and CDR2 SNEGSKA (reference sequence). Trimming took 3 bases from V and 4 from J; bases not matched to a gene: 2.